The 20 T cell receptor beta chains below come from one sample, sequenced in a study of blood T cell repertoires in COVID-19 (dated by TCRdb to about 2020). Libraries came from the immunoSEQ multiplex PCR assay. TCRdb took this table from immuneACCESS and kept in-frame rearrangements with V and J called. Such tables lack part of the clones; where checked against another copy, unresolved V genes explain under half of the gap, and the rest is unexplained. The sample includes 250,000 to 350,000 clones, with around 84% observed a single time. Of the sample, 2% to 3% falls within the top ten clones. Sequencing was performed on PBMCs or T cells enriched from blood (not recorded which). The receptors originated from a woman aged 50 to 65 who had recovered from COVID-19.

The gene calls are TRBV5-1 and TRBJ1-4; possibly TRBD1 for D (5 bases). V gave up 5 bases and J gave up 8 bases, with 25 bases separating them. Per the germline V gene, CDR1 is SGHRS and CDR2 is YFSETQ. The CDR3 is 17 residues long. CDR3 sequence: CASRRGQSHTGAEKLFF. CDR3 nucleotide sequence: TGCGCCAGCAGACGAGGACAATCACATACCGGCGCCGAAAAACTGTTTTTT. The whole variable domain, remainder taken from reference TRBV5-1 and TRBJ1-4, is KAGVTQTPRYLIKTRGQQVTLSCSPISGHRSVSWYQQTPGQGLQFLFEYFSETQRNKGNFPGRFSGRQFSNSRSEMNVSTLELGDSALYLCASRRGQSHTGAEKLFFGSGTQLSVL.

The chain employs TRBV6-5 and TRBJ2-1; TRBD2 aligns across 7 bases. Germline V lookup: CDR1 MNHEY, CDR2 SVGAGI. CDR3 size: 12 residues. V lost 8 bases, J lost 5 bases, and 3 bases stayed unmatched. CDR3 DNA: TGTGCCAGCGGGGGGGTGAACAATGAGCAGTTCTTC. Encoded protein: CASGGVNNEQFF.

This chain connects TRBV27 to TRBJ2-3; 10 nucleotides agree with TRBD2. Germline assignment: CDR1 MNHEY and CDR2 SMNVEV (reference sequence). There are 18 residues in the CDR3. Trimming at V came to 3 bases and at J to 7 bases, leaving 16 bases not matched to a gene. The CDR3 sequence is CASSLQPSGGTVVYTQYF. CDR3 in DNA: TGTGCCAGCAGTTTGCAACCTAGCGGGGGCACCGTTGTGTATACGCAGTATTTT.

V gene TRBV10-1 combines with J gene TRBJ1-1; D unclear. The CDR3 is 15 residues long. V lost 6 bases and J lost 1, with 15 bases in between. Germline CDR1 and CDR2: WNHNN and SYGVQD (reference sequence). CDR3 residues: CASSSGFGENTEAFF. Written as DNA, the CDR3 is TGCGCCAGCAGCTCGGGGTTCGGGGAGAACACTGAAGCTTTCTTT.

The V and J genes are TRBV19 and TRBJ1-5; 8 bases map to TRBD1. The CDR3 contains 17 residues. Germline assignment: CDR1 LNHDA and CDR2 SQIVND (reference sequence). The J segment lost 1 base and the V segment lost 5 bases, leaving 10 bases of the junction unmatched. The CDR3 DNA sequence: TGTGCCAGTAGTTCATGGACAGGGAAAGGAAGCAATCAGCCCCAGCATTTT. This encodes CASSSWTGKGSNQPQHF. The full variable domain, completed using reference TRBV19 and TRBJ1-5, is DGGITQSPKYLFRKEGQNVTLSCEQNLNHDAMYWYRQDPGQGLRLIYYSQIVNDFQKGDIAEGYSVSREKKESFPLTVTSAQKNPTAFYLCASSSWTGKGSNQPQHFGDGTRLSIL.

This chain uses TRBV29-1 with TRBJ1-1; D might be TRBD1 (5 bases). CDR1 SQVTM and CDR2 ANQGSEA come from the germline V gene. This CDR3 is 13 amino acids long. The ends were cut back, 7 bases at V and 1 base at J, with 13 bases in the middle. The CDR3 here is CSALDGQNTEAFF. The DNA of the CDR3 is TGCAGCGCCCTAGACGGACAGAACACTGAAGCTTTCTTT.

V gene TRBV7-9 combines with J gene TRBJ2-1, with 11 bases aligning to TRBD2. The J segment lost 10 bases and the V segment lost 1 base, leaving 6 bases of the junction unmatched. Germline CDR1 is SEHNR and CDR2 is FQNEAQ (reference sequence). The CDR3 is 15 residues long. The CDR3 DNA sequence: TGTGCCAGCAGCTTAGTAGCGGGAGGGTCCCCCGAGCAGTTCTTC. Its translation: CASSLVAGGSPEQFF. Full variable domain (missing parts from reference TRBV7-9 and TRBJ2-1): DTGVSQNPRHKITKRGQNVTFRCDPISEHNRLYWYRQTLGQGPEFLTYFQNEAQLEKSRLLSDRFSAERPKGSFSTLEIQRTEQGDSAMYLCASSLVAGGSPEQFFGPGTRLTVL.

The V and J genes are TRBV6-5 and TRBJ1-5; 9 positions match TRBD1. Germline CDR1 reads MNHEY; CDR2 reads SVGAGI. Losses at the gene ends were 6 bases for V and 3 bases for J; bases not matched to a gene: 3. The CDR3 sequence is 14 residues long. The CDR3 DNA reads as TGTGCCAGCAGGGGACAGGGTCCCAATCAGCCCCAGCATTTT. Its protein is CASRGQGPNQPQHF.

The chain links TRBV11-2 to TRBJ2-7, with 8 bases identical to TRBD2. The V and J ends lost 1 base and 2 bases, in that order; junction bases with no gene match: 1. CDR1 is SGHAT, CDR2 FQNNGV, per germline. This CDR3 spans 14 amino acids. The CDR3 nucleotides read TGTGCCAGCAGCTTAGTAGCGGGACCCTACGAGCAGTACTTC. It codes for CASSLVAGPYEQYF.

Only a few counts were recorded for this clone. The rearrangement links TRBV5-4 to TRBJ2-3; the D gene is possibly TRBD2 (6 bases). Germline CDR1 reads SGHNT; CDR2 reads YYREEE (reference sequence). The CDR3 totals 16 residues. V was cut by 4 bases and J by 1 base, with 16 bases left in between. CDR3 coding DNA: TGTGCCAGCAGCCCAAACGGGGGAGTGGGCACAGATACGCAGTATTTT. Amino acids: CASSPNGGVGTDTQYF.

The chain employs TRBV3-1 (or the pseudogene TRBV3-2) and TRBJ1-1; D gene unclear. The germline V gene has CDR1 LGHDT and CDR2 YNNKEL (reference sequence). The CDR3 sequence is 11 residues long. The germline V and J ends were trimmed by 0 bases and 8 bases, with 4 bases remaining between them. CDR3 nucleotides: TGTGCCAGCAGCCAAGAACGGGAAGCTTTCTTT. Its protein product is CASSQEREAFF.

The count of this clone is one. The chain has TRBV19 and TRBJ2-7, with TRBD2 matching 10 bases. The V segment lost 7 bases and the J segment 4 bases; nucleotides outside the gene matches: 13. The CDR3 consists of 16 residues. Germline assignment: CDR1 LNHDA and CDR2 SQIVND (reference sequence). The CDR3: CASIPPKREGIYEQYF. CDR3 nucleotide sequence: TGTGCCAGTATCCCCCCGAAGCGGGAGGGTATTTACGAGCAGTACTTC.

DNA for the CDR3: TGTGCCTGGAGTGTAGTTAGGGGAGGCTATGGCTACACCTTC. Translated, it gives CAWSVVRGGYGYTF. The chain employs TRBV30 and TRBJ1-2, with D possibly TRBD1 on 5 matching bases. The germline V gene encodes CDR1 GTSNPN and CDR2 SVGIG (reference sequence). The germline V and J ends were trimmed by 0 bases and 4 bases, with 12 bases remaining between them. The CDR3 extends over 14 amino acids.

The CDR3 sequence: CASSATFNGGTGELFF. The CDR3 DNA reads TGCGCCAGCAGCGCCACTTTCAACGGGGGGACCGGGGAGCTGTTTTTT. V gene TRBV5-1 combines with J gene TRBJ2-2; TRBD2 matches 7 bases. From germline, CDR1 is SGHRS and CDR2 YFSETQ. The CDR3 length is 16 residues. J gave up 5 bases and V 4 bases, and 11 bases lay outside the gene matches.

The genes are TRBV4-3 and TRBJ1-1; perhaps TRBD1 as D (5 bases). The CDR3 contains 15 residues. Germline V CDR1 and CDR2: LGHNA, YSLEER. The ends were cut back, 1 base at V and 2 bases at J, with 11 bases in the middle. CDR3 residues: CASSQGTLINTEAFF. The CDR3 DNA reads as TGCGCCAGCAGCCAAGGGACACTGATTAACACTGAAGCTTTCTTT.

Only a few counts were recorded for this clone. V usage is TRBV21-1 and J usage is TRBJ2-5; the table's TRBD1 call for D was not verified on the DNA. TRBV21-1 is described as a pseudogene. This CDR3 region has 15 residues. This chain's CDR3 is CASSRQGLDQETQYF. Here the CDR3 DNA reads TGTGCCAGCAGTCGACAGGGTTTGGACCAAGAGACCCAGTACTTC.

This sequence joins TRBV2 and TRBJ2-7, with D possibly TRBD2 on 5 matching bases. The CDR3 totals 13 residues. V was pared by 7 bases and J by 0 bases, with 10 bases between. Germline CDR1 and CDR2: SNHLY and FYNNEI. The CDR3 DNA follows: TGTGCCAGCAACAGCGGACGCTCCTACGAGCAGTACTTC. Translation gives CASNSGRSYEQYF.

This clone occurred once. The chain is built from TRBV28 and TRBJ2-1, with 8 bases matching TRBD2. Trimming removed 3 bases from V and 10 bases from J; junction bases left unmatched: 17. In germline, CDR1 is MDHEN, CDR2 SYDVKM. The CDR3 is made up of 17 amino acids. CDR3 sequence: CASSLATSFGGASEQFF. As DNA, the CDR3 is TGTGCCAGCAGTTTGGCTACCTCGTTCGGGGGGGCTTCGGAGCAGTTCTTC.

The genes are TRBV3-1 (or the pseudogene TRBV3-2) and TRBJ2-6; the D gene is possibly TRBD2 (6 bases). CDR1 and CDR2 (germline): LGHDT, YNNKEL (reference sequence). The CDR3 covers 15 residues. V was clipped by 6 bases and J by 4 bases, with 13 bases between them. The CDR3 loop reads CASRFRDSGANVLTF. The CDR3 DNA is TGTGCCAGCAGGTTCCGGGACTCCGGGGCCAACGTCCTGACTTTC.

J is TRBJ1-1 and V is TRBV11-3; 8 nucleotides line up with TRBD1. The CDR3 runs to 18 residues. Germline values: CDR1 SGHNT, CDR2 YENEEA. V shed 1 base, J shed 5 bases, and the junction held 15 bases outside the gene matches. CDR3 sequence (DNA): TGTGCCAGCAGCTTAGGTAGCGGCAGGGGGCCTGGGAAGACTGAAGCTTTCTTT. It yields the protein CASSLGSGRGPGKTEAFF.